This T cell receptor (beta chain) derives from a study of shared clonotypes between healthy human individuals (dated by TCRdb to the early 2020s). With regard to the full study: A few men and a couple of women, aged 18 to 49 years, made up the cohort. Per donor, three plates each were used for CD4 naive and CD4 memory, two for CD8 naive, and one for CD8 memory. To estimate repertoire size and how much clonotype sharing occurs between individuals, the study deeply sequenced the blood TCR repertoires of roughly 5 healthy adults. To increase sequencing depth and limit assay-specific biases, different laboratories used diverse techniques to prepare libraries and sequence TCR repertoires. Between about 0.94 and 8.9 billion PBMCs per donor were obtained by leukapheresis. General findings and caveats noted by the study authors: About 4.5% of naive CD4, 3.5% of naive CD8, approximately 2.2% of memory CD4, and around 0.42% of memory CD8 clonotypes were shared across four donors. Based on pairwise subsampling, the degree of clonotype sharing among donors was expected to be affected by sequencing depth. Higher generation probabilities were observed for clonotypes shared by all four sorted-subset donors than for non-shared clonotypes. Incomplete sequencing was indicated by rarefaction of sorted-subset datasets, despite the large sequencing depth. Larger estimated clonotype richness was generally found for naive subsets than for memory subsets. Only blood was sampled, and tissue TCR repertoires likely differ from those in blood. Because the study included a small number of donors, the genetic and exposure-history diversity represented was limited.

Healthy HIV-negative adults with no recently reported acute infections or vaccinations were included as donors. Every donor was a Caucasian adult living in Nashville, Tennessee, USA. Magnetic negative selection was used to enrich CD4+ T cells, after which naive cells were positively selected on CD45RA and the negative fraction became the memory subset. Blood was collected by leukapheresis, and PBMCs were isolated by Ficoll-Histopaque density gradient centrifugation and then cryopreserved in liquid nitrogen vapor phase. Analytical flow cytometry was used to check the purity and quantity of each magnetically sorted T cell population. Genomic DNA was isolated from each sorted fraction and quantified by UV absorbance on a Nanodrop 2000c. The CDR3 runs 15 residues from the cysteine to the phenylalanine. Here the CDR3 DNA is all that survives: 45 bases in frame from base 1. The germline V gene yields LGHNT for CDR1 and FRNRAP for CDR2. Here V drops 7 bases and J drops 1 base, and the junction holds 8 bases not matched to any gene.

TCR CDR3 regions were amplified from genomic DNA by multiplex PCR using the deep immunoSEQ assay. Genomic DNA extracted from each cell subset was distributed evenly over all wells of several immunoSEQ 96-well plates, and each plate served as one replicate. Each replicate PCR for sorted subsets received 200 ng genomic DNA, equal to 30,000 or so T cell genomes. Purified libraries were measured with a Qubit 3.0 fluorometer, size-checked on a Bioanalyzer 2100, and measured again with the KAPA Library Quantification kit. Every immunoSEQ 96-well plate was sequenced on a dedicated single-read 150-cycle Illumina NextSeq 550 flow cell. As for the authors' bioinformatics: Because the immunoSEQ output included only junctional sequences and no quality scores, the filtering could not be the same as the filtering used for full-length reads. To assign V/J genes and CDR3, sequences were annotated using PyIR, a Python wrapper for IgBLAST v1.9, with IMGT germline references. Any read was removed if the V/J assignment was weak (E-value above 1e-6), the CDR3 was missing, or the read contained stop codons, out-of-frame junctions, or ambiguous translated residues. V3J clonotypes were defined by identical inferred V gene, J gene, and CDR3 amino acid sequence. Percentage overlap between repertoires was calculated by dividing the number of shared unique clonotypes by the size of the smaller repertoire. Three approaches were used to assess repertoire richness: RTK rarefaction, the Chao1 estimator, and Recon v2.1 estimates of unobserved clonotypes. For all TCRbeta clonotypes obtained by the gDNA method from a handful of donors, generation probabilities were computed with OLGA. TCRdb re-hosts the immuneACCESS table, in-frame sequences only. Its copies lack some clones; in the studies checked, an unresolved V gene accounts for under half of them, and the cause for the rest is not known. V and J calls and clone size come straight from that table; D and trimming were deduced from the DNA. The sample yields more than 2 million clones; over 85% were counted once. The leading ten clones occupy about 0.13% of the sample.

Note on this clone: Its antigen remains unidentified. No much larger clonotype is one base removed from it; base qualities were not supplied.

Sequencing was performed on naive CD4+ T cells sorted from blood. The cell subset or site label corresponds to: CD45RA+ positively selected. The sequence was obtained from a young man in good health. The rearrangement joined TRBV12-5 to TRBJ2-3, and 7 bases in between align with TRBD2. The DNA reads as follows: TGTGCTAGTGCCTCCCGGCTAGCGGGCACAGATACGCAGTATTTT. This translates into CASASRLAGTDTQYF.